One sample yielded the 7 T cell receptor beta chains listed below, sequenced in a study of blood T cells in healthy people across ages. Primers used in a second PCR of about 6 to 12 cycles were a sample-barcoded 5' primer and a J-beta primer mix. TCRdb itself ran the 5' RACE reads through MiXCR, one entry per CDR3 protein. The table shows almost 1 million distinct CDR3 sequences, with roughly 51% occurring only once. The sample taken for sequencing was blood. Receptors originate from a woman in her sixties or seventies in good health.

The J gene is TRBJ2-1, the V gene TRBV29-1; TRBD1 matches 8 bases. The DNA end is more similar to TRBJ2-7, so the J call may be wrong. This CDR3 has 12 amino acids. The germline CDR1 and CDR2 sequences are SQVTM and ANQGSEA. CDR3 protein: CSVEDRANEQYF. In nucleotides, the CDR3 is TGCAGCGTTGAGGACAGGGCCAATGAGCAGTACTTC.

The J gene is TRBJ1-5, the V gene TRBV4-1; D remains unclear. Trimming cost V 3 bases and J 3 bases, with 12 bases left between them. Germline CDR1 is MGHRA and CDR2 is YSYEKL. The CDR3 loop spans 15 amino acids. The DNA of the CDR3 is TGCGCCAGCAGCCAGACCCGGGTCCTCAATCAGCCCCAGCATTTT. This encodes CASSQTRVLNQPQHF.

The rearrangement joins TRBV25-1 to TRBJ1-2; D perhaps matches TRBD1 (6 bases). This CDR3 is built from 12 residues. The germline gives CDR1 MGHDK, CDR2 SYGVNS. V lost 7 bases and J lost 5, with 11 bases in between. The CDR3 reads CASMQGQYGYTF. The CDR3 coding sequence is TGTGCCAGCATGCAGGGGCAGTATGGCTACACCTTC.

The table lists this clonotype with a count of one. The chain uses TRBV27 and TRBJ2-2; D gene unclear. CDR1 is MNHEY and CDR2 is SMNVEV in the germline V gene (reference sequence). CDR3 size: 15 residues. Trimming stripped 3 bases from V and 4 bases from J, with 12 bases between. For the CDR3, the DNA is TGTGCCAGCAGTTTTTTACGTTCGACCACCGGGGAGCTGTTTTTT. As protein: CASSFLRSTTGELFF.

The chain uses TRBV12-3 or TRBV12-4 and TRBJ2-6, with D hard to call. The V gene lost 6 bases and the J gene lost 0 bases, with 18 bases spanning the gap. The CDR3 covers 18 residues. The CDR3 nucleotides read TGTGCCAGCAGCCCCTCGAAGGATCTGAGCTCTGGGGCCAACGTCCTGACTTTC. Translated, it gives CASSPSKDLSSGANVLTF.

V usage is TRBV5-1 and J usage is TRBJ2-7; 8 bases align to TRBD1. This CDR3 region has 14 residues. After removal of 4 bases from V and 3 bases from J, the junction contained 6 bases not matched to a gene. Germline V lookup: CDR1 SGHRS, CDR2 YFSETQ. CDR3 DNA: TGCGCCAGCAGCCCGACAGGGGTCCTCTACGAGCAGTACTTC. Its translation is CASSPTGVLYEQYF.

V and J are TRBV27 and TRBJ2-1; 12 positions match TRBD2. This CDR3 has 16 amino acids. Germline CDR1 MNHEY, CDR2 SMNVEV (reference sequence). V lost 5 bases to trimming and J lost 0 bases; unmatched junction nucleotides: 2. The chain's CDR3 is CASSKTSGSSYNEQFF. CDR3 nucleotides: TGTGCCAGCAGTAAGACTAGCGGGAGCTCCTACAATGAGCAGTTCTTC.